This TCR beta chain came from a study of T cells after yellow fever vaccination. MiXCR was run by TCRdb on the 5' RACE reads, yielding one entry per CDR3 protein. Here the sample spans just over 250,000 distinct CDR3 sequences, approximately 5.2% being singletons. Broader study findings: Highly abundant clonotypes carried over from the bulk population could end up in FACS-sorted repertoires as contaminants.

Trimming shortened V by 6 bases and J by 3 bases, and 14 bases separated the two germline ends. The CDR3 sequence is 14 residues long. The sample holds many counts of this clonotype. The antigen is undetermined. This sequence originates from a man aged 18 to 35 who received the YFV17D yellow fever vaccine. Sequences were derived from CD4+ T cells sorted from PBMCs, sampled on the day of the yellow fever booster vaccination. This chain joins TRBV12-3 or TRBV12-4 and TRBJ2-5; TRBD1 might be the D (6 bases). CDR3 DNA: TGTGCCAGCAGGAGGGGTTCAGGGGAAGAGACCCAGTACTTC. Translated, it gives CASRRGSGEETQYF.